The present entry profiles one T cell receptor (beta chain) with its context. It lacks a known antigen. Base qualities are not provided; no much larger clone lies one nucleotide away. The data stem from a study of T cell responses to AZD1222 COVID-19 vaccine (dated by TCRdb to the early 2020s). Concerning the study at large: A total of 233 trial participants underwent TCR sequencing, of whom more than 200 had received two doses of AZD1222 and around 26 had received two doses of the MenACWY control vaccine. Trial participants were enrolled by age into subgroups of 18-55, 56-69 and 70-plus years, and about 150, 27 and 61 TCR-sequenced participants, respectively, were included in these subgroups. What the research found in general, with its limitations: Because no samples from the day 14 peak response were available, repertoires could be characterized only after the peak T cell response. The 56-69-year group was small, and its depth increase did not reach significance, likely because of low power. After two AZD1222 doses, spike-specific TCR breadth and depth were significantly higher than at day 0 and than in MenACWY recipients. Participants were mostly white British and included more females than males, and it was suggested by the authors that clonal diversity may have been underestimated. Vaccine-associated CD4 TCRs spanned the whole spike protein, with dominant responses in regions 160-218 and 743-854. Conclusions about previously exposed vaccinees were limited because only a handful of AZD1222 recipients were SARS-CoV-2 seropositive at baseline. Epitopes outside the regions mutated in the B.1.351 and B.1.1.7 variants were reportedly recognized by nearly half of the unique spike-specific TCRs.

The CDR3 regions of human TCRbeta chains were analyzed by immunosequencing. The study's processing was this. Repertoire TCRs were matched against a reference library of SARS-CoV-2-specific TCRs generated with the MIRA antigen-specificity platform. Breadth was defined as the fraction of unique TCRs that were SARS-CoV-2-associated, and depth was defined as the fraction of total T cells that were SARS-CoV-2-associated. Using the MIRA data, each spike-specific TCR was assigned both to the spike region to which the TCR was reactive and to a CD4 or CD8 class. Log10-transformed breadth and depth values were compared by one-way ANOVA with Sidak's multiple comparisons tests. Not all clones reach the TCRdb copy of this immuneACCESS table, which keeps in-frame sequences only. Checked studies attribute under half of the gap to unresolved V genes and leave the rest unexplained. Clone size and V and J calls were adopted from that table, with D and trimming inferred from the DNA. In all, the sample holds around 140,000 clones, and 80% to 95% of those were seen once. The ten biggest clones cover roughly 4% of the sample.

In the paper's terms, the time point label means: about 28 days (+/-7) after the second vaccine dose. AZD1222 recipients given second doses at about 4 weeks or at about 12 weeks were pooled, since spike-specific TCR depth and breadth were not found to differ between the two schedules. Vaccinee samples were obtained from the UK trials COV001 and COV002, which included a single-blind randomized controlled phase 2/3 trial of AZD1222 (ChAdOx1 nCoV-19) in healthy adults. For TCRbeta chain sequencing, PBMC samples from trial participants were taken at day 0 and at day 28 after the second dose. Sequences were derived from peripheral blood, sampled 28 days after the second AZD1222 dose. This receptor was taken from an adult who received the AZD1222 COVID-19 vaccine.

The CDR3 reads as follows: CASTSGEPEAFF. The nucleotides are TGTGCCAGCACCTCAGGGGAGCCTGAAGCTTTCTTT. The rearranged chain carries TRBV12-3 or TRBV12-4 and TRBJ1-1; possibly the D gene is TRBD1, per 6 matching bases. From cysteine to phenylalanine, the CDR3 is 12 amino acids long. Solely the CDR3 DNA is kept, with 36 bases framed from the first base. V and J lose 7 bases and 6 bases, and a span of 12 bases separates them.